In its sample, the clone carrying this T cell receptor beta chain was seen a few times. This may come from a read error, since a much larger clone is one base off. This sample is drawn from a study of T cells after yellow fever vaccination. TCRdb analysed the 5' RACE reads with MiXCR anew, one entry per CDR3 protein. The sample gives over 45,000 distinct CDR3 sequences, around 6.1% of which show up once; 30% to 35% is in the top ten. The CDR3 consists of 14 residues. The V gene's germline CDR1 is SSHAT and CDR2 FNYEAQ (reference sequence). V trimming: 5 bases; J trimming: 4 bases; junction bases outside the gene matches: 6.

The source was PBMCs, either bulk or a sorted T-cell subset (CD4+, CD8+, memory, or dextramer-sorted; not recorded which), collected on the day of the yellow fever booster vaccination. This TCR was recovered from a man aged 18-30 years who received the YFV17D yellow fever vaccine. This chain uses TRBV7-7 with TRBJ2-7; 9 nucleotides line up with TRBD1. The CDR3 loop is CASSPGTGRYEQYF. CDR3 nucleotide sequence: TGTGCCAGCAGCCCCGGGACAGGGAGGTACGAGCAGTACTTC.